Presented here are 24 T cell receptor beta chains from one specimen sequenced in a study of CD8 T cells in Susac syndrome. With random hexamers, 0.5 to 1 ug RNA was reverse transcribed. TCRdb recomputed calls from the immunoSEQ multiplex PCR reads with MiXCR, one row per CDR3 protein. The sample lists about 200,000 distinct CDR3 sequences, roughly 94% seen once, with 0.1% in the top ten. The specimen sequenced was CD4+ T cells from PBMCs. All receptors derive from a human donor in good health.

The CDR3 DNA is TGCAGTGCTAGAGAGGCTCGGCGGCGAGAGACCCAGTACTTC. The encoded protein is CSAREARRRETQYF. The chain employs TRBV20-1 and TRBJ2-5; no clear D gene. Trimming took off 0 bases at V and 4 bases at J, with 12 bases between the two ends. In germline, CDR1 is DFQATT, CDR2 SNEGSKA (reference sequence). The CDR3 spans 14 residues.

The V gene is TRBV5-1, the J gene TRBJ2-1, with TRBD2 identical over 10 bases. The CDR3 is 14 residues long. CDR1 and CDR2 from the germline V gene are SGHRS and YFSETQ. With V trimmed by 0 bases and J by 10 bases, 4 bases remained unmatched. The CDR3 here is CASSLVLLAGEQFF. In DNA form, the CDR3 reads TGCGCCAGCAGCTTGGTCTTACTAGCGGGGGAGCAGTTCTTC.

This chain connects TRBV10-1 to TRBJ2-7; a possible D gene is TRBD2 (5 bases). The V end lost 8 bases, the J end lost 3 bases, and 8 bases lay between the germline ends. Germline V lookup: CDR1 WNHNN, CDR2 SYGVQD (reference sequence). The CDR3 contains 11 residues. The CDR3 loop is CASYGVYEQYF. In nucleotides, the CDR3 is TGCGCCAGCTACGGGGTCTACGAGCAGTACTTC.

The chain links TRBV2 to TRBJ1-5; D is unresolved. V shed 7 bases and J shed 8 bases, with 15 bases lying between them. The CDR3 length is 13 residues. Germline values: CDR1 SNHLY, CDR2 FYNNEI. Here the CDR3 DNA reads TGTGCCAGCACGGGCATAAGGCAGGAGCCCCAGCATTTT. Protein sequence: CASTGIRQEPQHF.

The J gene is TRBJ2-1, the V gene TRBV27, with D unresolved. Trimming removed 8 bases from V and 0 bases from J, with 5 bases in between. Looked up from germline, CDR1 is MNHEY and CDR2 is SMNVEV (reference sequence). The CDR3 loop spans 12 amino acids. The CDR3 bases are TGTGCCAGCCGATTCTCCTACAATGAGCAGTTCTTC. It yields the protein CASRFSYNEQFF.

V is TRBV4-3 and J is TRBJ2-5; D might be TRBD1 (5 bases). Looked up from germline, CDR1 is LGHNA and CDR2 is YSLEER. V was shortened by 1 base and J by 3 bases, with 12 bases between the two germline ends. CDR3 length: 15 amino acids. In DNA, the CDR3 is TGCGCCAGCAGCCAAGTTGTGTCCAGGGAAGAGACCCAGTACTTC. Its protein is CASSQVVSREETQYF.

This chain connects TRBV12-5 to TRBJ2-1; 7 nucleotides agree with TRBD1. J was trimmed by 2 bases and V by 7 bases; bases with no gene match: 5. Germline CDR1 reads LGHNT; CDR2 reads FRNRAP. This CDR3 spans 14 amino acids. The CDR3 DNA is TGTGCTAGTGCTCCAGGGGGAGCCTACAATGAGCAGTTCTTC. This translates into CASAPGGAYNEQFF.

The rearrangement links TRBV7-9 to TRBJ2-5; D is unclear. This CDR3 is 13 amino acids long. Trimming stripped 5 bases from V and 4 bases from J, with 11 bases between. The V gene's germline CDR1 is SEHNR and CDR2 FQNEAQ (reference sequence). In DNA, the CDR3 is TGTGCCAGCAGCCCCGGGCCCGGAGAGACCCAGTACTTC. Its translation: CASSPGPGETQYF.

This chain connects TRBV20-1 to TRBJ1-2; TRBD1 might be the D (5 bases). The V gene lost 3 bases and the J gene lost 3 bases, with 11 bases spanning the gap. The CDR3 consists of 13 residues. CDR1 is DFQATT and CDR2 is SNEGSKA in the germline V gene (reference sequence). CDR3 region: CSASRGDDYGYTF. CDR3 sequence (DNA): TGCAGTGCTAGCCGGGGGGACGACTATGGCTACACCTTC.

The V and J genes are TRBV3-1 and TRBJ2-5, with 8 bases lining up with TRBD1. CDR3 length equals 17 residues. CDR1 is LGHDT and CDR2 is YNNKEL in the germline V gene (reference sequence). Trimming removed 0 bases from V and 1 base from J; junction bases left unmatched: 7. The CDR3, as DNA: TGTGCCAGCAGCCAAGATACGTTCACAGGGGGCCAAGAGACCCAGTACTTC. Protein: CASSQDTFTGGQETQYF.

V usage is TRBV18 and J usage is TRBJ1-2, with D tentatively TRBD1 (5 bases). V dropped 2 bases and J dropped 3 bases, with 13 bases sitting between them. Germline V CDR1 and CDR2: KGHSH, LQKENI. The CDR3 totals 15 residues. In nucleotides, the CDR3 is TGTGCCAGCTCACCATCGGGGCCCCAGCACTATGGCTACACCTTC. Translated: CASSPSGPQHYGYTF.

The chain combines TRBV29-1 with TRBJ2-3; the D is unclear. This CDR3 region has 14 residues. Trimming stripped 3 bases from V and 1 base from J, with 11 bases between. The germline V gene has CDR1 SQVTM and CDR2 ANQGSEA. The CDR3 reads CSVDGVAGTDTQYF. Here the CDR3 DNA reads TGCAGCGTTGACGGAGTAGCTGGCACAGATACGCAGTATTTT.

This clonotype was seen just once. The V and J genes are TRBV3-1 and TRBJ2-7, with D uncertain. The V gene's germline CDR1 is LGHDT and CDR2 YNNKEL (reference sequence). V shed 4 bases and J shed 2 bases, with 15 bases lying between them. CDR3 length: 15 residues. The CDR3 sequence is CASSLGTMQPYEQYV. DNA for the CDR3: TGTGCCAGCAGCCTGGGAACCATGCAACCCTACGAGCAGTACGTC.

The chain recombines TRBV7-9 with TRBJ1-5; 7 nucleotides agree with TRBD1. The V gene's germline CDR1 is SEHNR and CDR2 FQNEAQ (reference sequence). Losses at the gene ends were 6 bases for V and 2 bases for J; bases not matched to a gene: 10. The CDR3 length is 16 residues. CDR3 coding DNA: TGTGCCAGCAGTTCTGAAGGGGGCTTTGGCAATCAGCCCCAGCATTTT. Translation: CASSSEGGFGNQPQHF.

Of note for this clonotype: At one boundary the junction diverges from the germline segment, which might be a read error. V gene TRBV7-9 combines with J gene TRBJ2-5; maybe TRBD1 (6 bases). The CDR3 extends over 14 amino acids. In germline, CDR1 is SEHNR, CDR2 FQNEAQ (reference sequence). CDR3: CTSSPTGRIETQYF. DNA for the CDR3: TGTACCAGCAGCCCCACAGGGCGGATCGAGACCCAGTACTTC.

The J gene is TRBJ2-1, the V gene TRBV5-8, with 9 bases matching TRBD2. This CDR3 comprises 17 residues. Trimming at V came to 4 bases and at J to 3 bases, leaving 11 bases not matched to a gene. From germline, CDR1 is SGHTS and CDR2 YDEGEE. This CDR3 is CASSDDSASGVYNEQFF. Here the CDR3 DNA reads TGTGCCAGCAGCGACGACTCGGCTAGCGGGGTCTACAATGAGCAGTTCTTC.

The chain recombines TRBV7-9 with TRBJ2-5; no clear D. CDR1 SEHNR and CDR2 FQNEAQ come from the germline V gene (reference sequence). V shed 2 bases and J shed 0 bases, with 7 bases lying between them. This CDR3 is 14 amino acids long. The CDR3 region has the DNA TGTGCCAGCAGCTTATCTGGCAACCAAGAGACCCAGTACTTC. This encodes CASSLSGNQETQYF.

This clonotype was seen a handful of times. The chain uses TRBV3-1 and TRBJ2-4, with D possibly matching TRBD1 (5 bases). V was trimmed by 2 bases and J by 8 bases, leaving 13 bases between them. The CDR3 is made up of 14 amino acids. CDR1 and CDR2 (germline): LGHDT, YNNKEL (reference sequence). CDR3 nucleotides: TGTGCCAGCAGCCAACAGGGTTCGATCGACATTCAGTACTTC. This sequence encodes CASSQQGSIDIQYF.

The J gene is TRBJ2-5, the V gene TRBV5-4; D is ambiguous. Trimming took off 4 bases at V and 2 bases at J, with 9 bases between the two ends. Germline CDR1 reads SGHNT; CDR2 reads YYREEE (reference sequence). The CDR3 length is 13 residues. In DNA form, the CDR3 reads TGTGCCAGCAGCCAACGACAACAAGAGACCCAGTACTTC. Its protein product is CASSQRQQETQYF.

This chain links TRBV24-1 with TRBJ2-5; 11 bases agree with TRBD2. After removal of 4 bases from V and 4 bases from J, the junction contained 4 bases not matched to a gene. This CDR3 contains 15 residues. Germline CDR1 is KGHDR and CDR2 is SFDVKD. The CDR3 nucleotides read TGTGCCACCAGTGAGCTGGGGACTAGCGGAGAGACCCAGTACTTC. Residues: CATSELGTSGETQYF.

The gene calls are TRBV12-3 or TRBV12-4 and TRBJ2-1, with 9 nucleotides matching TRBD2. The CDR3 extends over 13 amino acids. The junction had 5 bases not matched to a gene; V was cut back by 10 bases and J by 4 bases. CDR3 residues: CATTSGIYNEQFF. As DNA, the CDR3 is TGTGCCACGACTAGCGGAATTTACAATGAGCAGTTCTTC.

This chain connects TRBV12-3 or TRBV12-4 to TRBJ2-1; tentative D call: TRBD2 (6 bases). V lost 1 base, J lost 2 bases, and 6 bases lay in between. The CDR3 runs to 14 residues. The CDR3 nucleotides read TGTGCCAGCAGTTTAGGACTAGCCTACAATGAGCAGTTCTTC. It encodes CASSLGLAYNEQFF.

The rearrangement links TRBV10-3 to TRBJ2-1; no clear D gene. V gave up 2 bases and J gave up 7 bases, with 9 bases separating them. The CDR3 spans 13 residues. The germline V gene has CDR1 ENHRY and CDR2 SYGVKD. In DNA form, the CDR3 reads TGTGCCATCAGTGAGCCCCGTGTGAATGAGCAGTTCTTC. Its translation is CAISEPRVNEQFF.

The V call is TRBV11-2, the J call TRBJ2-2; D is uncertain. Germline CDR1 and CDR2: SGHAT and FQNNGV. V lost 5 bases to trimming and J lost 6 bases, with 13 bases between them. The CDR3 runs to 14 residues. CDR3 nucleotides: TGTGCCAGCAGCATAGGCTTAAGCGCCGGGGAGCTGTTTTTT. Its protein is CASSIGLSAGELFF.